This is a list of T cell receptor beta chains from one sample in a study of cytomegalovirus exposure and HLA in healthy donors. Repertoires were generated with immunoSEQ multiplex PCR, while TCRdb's copy carries only in-frame clones and drops some. Of about 160,000 clones in the sample, approximately 78% were seen once. Sequences were obtained from PBMCs. Source of these receptors: a male donor in good health and CMV-seropositive. Both conserved end residues are part of each CDR3. A D gene is named only where the DNA matches it firmly. For some rows the clone size is stated as once, few or many, or as a class when expanded; others skip it.

size: -
J: TRBJ1-2
length: 16
V: TRBV30
D: -
DNA: TGTGCCTGGAGTGTACTACGGGCCGCCCTAGGGGATGGCTACACCTTC
CDR3: CAWSVLRAALGDGYTF

size: few
J: TRBJ2-1
length: 13
V: TRBV9
D: -
DNA: TGTGCCAGCAGCTCGGACTTATACAATGAGCAGTTCTTC
CDR3: CASSSDLYNEQFF

size: -
J: TRBJ1-2
length: 16
V: TRBV7-2
D: -
DNA: TGTGCCAGCAGCTTAGCGTTTTTAGAGACTAACTATGGCTACACCTTC
CDR3: CASSLAFLETNYGYTF

size: -
J: TRBJ1-1
length: 14
V: TRBV27
D: TRBD1
DNA: TGTGCCAGCAGCGAGACAGGGTTGGACACTGAAGCTTTCTTT
CDR3: CASSETGLDTEAFF

size: -
J: TRBJ2-2
length: 14
V: TRBV19
D: -
DNA: TGTGCCAGTAAACACAGGGCCTACACCGGGGAGCTGTTTTTT
CDR3: CASKHRAYTGELFF

size: -
J: TRBJ1-3
length: 15
V: TRBV6-5
D: TRBD1
DNA: TGTGCCAGCAGCTACAGGGGCTGGTCTGGAAACACCATATATTTT
CDR3: CASSYRGWSGNTIYF

size: -
J: TRBJ1-5
length: 13
V: TRBV19
D: TRBD1
DNA: TGTGCCAGTAGTGGGACAGTAAATCAGCCCCAGCATTTT
CDR3: CASSGTVNQPQHF

size: -
J: TRBJ2-2
length: 15
V: TRBV7-9
D: -
DNA: TGTGCCAGCTGGTGGGGGGTAGCGAACACCGGGGAGCTGTTTTTT
CDR3: CASWWGVANTGELFF

size: -
J: TRBJ1-2
length: 15
V: TRBV5-1
D: -
DNA: TGCGCCAGCAGCCCCGAAGGTCGGGGGAACTATGGCTACACCTTC
CDR3: CASSPEGRGNYGYTF

size: -
J: TRBJ2-1
length: 22
V: TRBV28
D: TRBD1
DNA: TGTGCCAGCAGCCGAGCCGGGACAGGGGTCGTCGGTAGCGTAAGCTCCTACAATGAGCAGTTCTTC
CDR3: CASSRAGTGVVGSVSSYNEQFF

size: -
J: TRBJ1-2
length: 11
V: TRBV20-1
D: -
DNA: TGCAGTGCTAGAGTACCCAGGGGCTACACCTTC
CDR3: CSARVPRGYTF

size: -
J: TRBJ1-2
length: 12
V: TRBV6-5
D: -
DNA: TGTGCCAGCACGGGGTCTAACTATGGCTACACCTTC
CDR3: CASTGSNYGYTF

size: few
J: TRBJ1-2
length: 18
V: TRBV15
D: -
DNA: TGTGCCACCAGCAGAGATGAACGATCTTACCAGGGGTACTATGGCTACACCTTC
CDR3: CATSRDERSYQGYYGYTF

size: once
J: TRBJ2-3
length: 13
V: TRBV6-5
D: -
DNA: TGTGCCAGCAGTCTGGCGGTAACAGATACGCAGTATTTT
CDR3: CASSLAVTDTQYF

size: few
J: TRBJ2-5
length: 12
V: TRBV6-6
D: -
DNA: TGTGCCAGCAGTTCCAGCGGCGAGACCCAGTACTTC
CDR3: CASSSSGETQYF

size: -
J: TRBJ1-1
length: 15
V: TRBV19
D: TRBD1
DNA: TGTGCCAGTAGTACACGGACAGGGAGGGGCACTGAAGCTTTCTTT
CDR3: CASSTRTGRGTEAFF

size: -
J: TRBJ1-3
length: 18
V: TRBV7-9
D: TRBD1
DNA: TGTGCCAGCAGACCTAGGGGGACAGGGGAGCCCTCTGGAAACACCATATATTTT
CDR3: CASRPRGTGEPSGNTIYF

size: -
J: TRBJ2-1
length: 14
V: TRBV30
D: TRBD2
DNA: TGTGCCCGGGGAGCGGGACTCGACACAACTGGGCAGTTCTTC
CDR3: CARGAGLDTTGQFF

size: -
J: TRBJ1-2
length: 14
V: TRBV27
D: -
DNA: TGTGCCAGCAGGATTTCGACGGGAAACTATGGCTACACCTTC
CDR3: CASRISTGNYGYTF

size: -
J: TRBJ2-5
length: 11
V: TRBV30
D: -
DNA: TGTGCCTGGAGGGTGCGAGAGACCCAGTACTTC
CDR3: CAWRVRETQYF

size: -
J: TRBJ1-4
length: 12
V: TRBV30
D: TRBD1
DNA: TGTGCCGGACGACAGGGGAGCGAAAAACTGCTTTTT
CDR3: CAGRQGSEKLLF

size: -
J: TRBJ2-1
length: 13
V: TRBV5-6
D: -
DNA: TGTGCCAGCAGCGCCAGACTGTACAATGAGCAGTTCTTC
CDR3: CASSARLYNEQFF

size: -
J: TRBJ2-1
length: 15
V: TRBV5-6
D: TRBD2
DNA: TGTGCCAGCAGCACCCCTAGCGGGTCGTACGCTGAGCAGTTCTTC
CDR3: CASSTPSGSYAEQFF

size: -
J: TRBJ1-1
length: 13
V: TRBV30
D: -
DNA: TGTGCCTGGAGTGTAAAGGGACTCGATGAAGCTTTCTTT
CDR3: CAWSVKGLDEAFF

size: -
J: TRBJ2-4
length: 15
V: TRBV18
D: TRBD2
DNA: TGTGCCAGCTCACAGTCTAGCGGGGACAAAAACATTCAGTACTTC
CDR3: CASSQSSGDKNIQYF